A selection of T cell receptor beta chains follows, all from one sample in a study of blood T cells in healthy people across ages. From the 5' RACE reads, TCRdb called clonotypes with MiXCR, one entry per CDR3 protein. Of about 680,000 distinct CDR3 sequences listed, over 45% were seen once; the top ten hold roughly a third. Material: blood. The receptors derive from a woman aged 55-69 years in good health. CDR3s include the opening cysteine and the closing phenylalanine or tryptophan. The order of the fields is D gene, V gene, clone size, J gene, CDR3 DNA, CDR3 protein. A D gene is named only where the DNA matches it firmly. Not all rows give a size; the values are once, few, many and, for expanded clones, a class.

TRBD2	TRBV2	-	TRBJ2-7	TGTGCCAGCAGTGTCGGGACTAGCGGGACCACTGAGCAGTACTTC	CASSVGTSGTTEQYF
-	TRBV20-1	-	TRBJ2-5	TGCAGTGTCCCTTCTGGGACCCAGTACTTC	CSVPSGTQYF
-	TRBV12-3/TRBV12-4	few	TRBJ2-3	TGTGCCAGCGGCCTGGGGATTGGAACAGATACGCAGTATTTT	CASGLGIGTDTQYF
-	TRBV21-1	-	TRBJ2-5	TGTGCCAGCACTAGAACGGGACAGGGGGCCTCCTACGGGCAGTACTTC	CASTRTGQGASYGQYF
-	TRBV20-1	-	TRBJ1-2	TGCAGTGCTAGAGATGCGCGGATCTATGGCTACACCTTC	CSARDARIYGYTF
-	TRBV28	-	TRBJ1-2	TGTGCCAGCAGTAAATGGGACGTCTATGGCTACACCTTC	CASSKWDVYGYTF
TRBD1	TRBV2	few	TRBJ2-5	TGTGCCAGCAGTGTGAGCAGGGGGCTCGGAGAGACCCAGTACTTC	CASSVSRGLGETQYF
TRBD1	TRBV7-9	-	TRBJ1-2	TGTGCCAGCAGCTTGGGGACAGGGTTTAGAGGCTACACCTTC	CASSLGTGFRGYTF
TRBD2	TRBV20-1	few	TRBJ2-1	TGCAGTGCTAGGCTAGCGGGAGGGGAGCAGTTCTTC	CSARLAGGEQFF
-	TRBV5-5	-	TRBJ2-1	TGTGCCAGCAGCTCACTTCCGGGGGCCGAGAATGAGCAGTTCTTC	CASSSLPGAENEQFF
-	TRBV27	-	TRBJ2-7	TGTGCCAGCAGTTTTGGGCAGCAGGGAATTCAGTACTTC	CASSFGQQGIQYF
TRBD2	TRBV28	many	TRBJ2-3	TGTGCCAGCAGTCCCGGACTAGCGGGGGGACCTAGCACAGATACGCAGTATTTT	CASSPGLAGGPSTDTQYF
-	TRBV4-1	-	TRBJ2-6	TGCGCCAGCAGCCAGCACAGGGGACTCTTTGGGGCCAACGTCCTGACTTTC	CASSQHRGLFGANVLTF
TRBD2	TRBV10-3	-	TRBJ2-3	TGTGCCTCCCGACTAGCGGGAGGACTCCCCACAGATACGCAGTATTTT	CASRLAGGLPTDTQYF
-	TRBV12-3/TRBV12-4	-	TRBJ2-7	TGTGCCAGCAGTTTAGGTGTGGGGAGGACCTACGAGCAGTACTTC	CASSLGVGRTYEQYF
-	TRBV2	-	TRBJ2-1	TGTGCCAGCAGTGAATTGGGGCACAATGAGCAGTTCTTC	CASSELGHNEQFF
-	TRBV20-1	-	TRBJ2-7	TGCAGTGCTAGAGATACTACTAGTATAATCGGGCAGTACTTC	CSARDTTSIIGQYF
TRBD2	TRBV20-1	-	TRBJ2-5	TGCAGTGCTAGGGCGGAGACTAGCGGGCTAGCAGTGGAGACCCAGTACTTC	CSARAETSGLAVETQYF
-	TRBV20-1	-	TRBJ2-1	TGCAGTGCTAGCCCAGCTGTTGGACTACGCAATGAGCAGTTCTTC	CSASPAVGLRNEQFF
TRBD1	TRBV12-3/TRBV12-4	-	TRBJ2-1	TGTGCCAGCAGTTCCACCGGGACAGAGGATGAGTTTGAGCAGTTCTTC	CASSSTGTEDEFEQFF
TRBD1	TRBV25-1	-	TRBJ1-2	TGTGCCAGCAGGGGAACCGGGACAGGGGCCTACTATGGCTACACCTTC	CASRGTGTGAYYGYTF
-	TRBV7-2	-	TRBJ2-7	TGTGCCAGCAGCTTAATTTGGCGGGCAGACTCCTACGAGCAGTACTTC	CASSLIWRADSYEQYF
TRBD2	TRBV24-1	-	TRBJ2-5	TGTGCCACCAGTGATTCCAGACTAGCGGGGATCGAGACCCAGTACTTC	CATSDSRLAGIETQYF
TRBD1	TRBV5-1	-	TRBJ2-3	TGCGCCAGCAGCTTCAAGGGACAGAACACAGATACGCAGTATTTT	CASSFKGQNTDTQYF
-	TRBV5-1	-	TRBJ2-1	TGCGCCAGCAGCTTGACGACAGGTCCATCGTACTACAATGAGCAGTTCTTC	CASSLTTGPSYYNEQFF
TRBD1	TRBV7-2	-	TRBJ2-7	TGTGCCAGCAGCTATGCGGGACAGGTAGGCGAGCAGTACTTC	CASSYAGQVGEQYF
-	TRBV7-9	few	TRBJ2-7	TGTGCCAGCAGTTCCCCAGCTGACCCCGGCGAGCAGTACTTC	CASSSPADPGEQYF
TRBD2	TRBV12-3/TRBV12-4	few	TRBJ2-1	TGTGCCAGCAGTTTTTCCGGGCGGGAGTTACATGAGCAGTTCTTC	CASSFSGRELHEQFF
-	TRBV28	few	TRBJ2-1	TGTGCCAGCCGGTCAAACAATGAGCAGTTCTTC	CASRSNNEQFF
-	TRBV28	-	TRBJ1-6	TGTGCCAGCAGTTTTGGGGACCGGTATAATTCACCCCTCCACTTT	CASSFGDRYNSPLHF
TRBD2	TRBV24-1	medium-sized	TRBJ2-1	TGTGCCACCAGGGCGGGAGATTACTCCTACAATGAGCAGTTCTTC	CATRAGDYSYNEQFF
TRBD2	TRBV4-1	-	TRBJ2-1	TGCGCCAGCAGCCTATCCGAGCCTAGCGGGGGGCGGAATGAGCAGTTCTTC	CASSLSEPSGGRNEQFF